This TCR beta chain is from a study of blood T cells in healthy people across ages. The CDR3 covers 14 residues. Germline V lookup: CDR1 SEHNR, CDR2 FQNEAQ (reference sequence). V dropped 5 bases and J dropped 3 bases, with 14 bases sitting between them. Together with a sample-barcoded 5' primer, a J-beta primer mix was included in a second PCR lasting about 7 to 12 cycles. TCRdb re-called the 5' RACE reads with MiXCR, one entry per CDR3 protein. Here the sample spans about 640,000 distinct CDR3 sequences, around 54% being singletons. The TCR was taken from a man in his sixties in good health. The sequencing input was blood. The V and J genes are TRBV7-9 and TRBJ2-7; D possibly corresponds to TRBD2 (6 bases). The CDR3 DNA reads as TGTGCCAGCAGCCCTACCTATAGCGGCTACGAGCAGTACTTC. Its protein product is CASSPTYSGYEQYF. Full variable domain (outside the CDR3, taken from reference TRBV7-9 and TRBJ2-7): DTGVSQNPRHKITKRGQNVTFRCDPISEHNRLYWYRQTLGQGPEFLTYFQNEAQLEKSRLLSDRFSAERPKGSFSTLEIQRTEQGDSAMYLCASSPTYSGYEQYFGPGTRLTVT.